This T cell receptor (beta chain) is drawn from a study of blood T cell repertoires in COVID-19. About the research overall: Whether acute or convalescent, the COVID-19 samples came from the United States, Italy and Spain. T cells, B-cell-depleted T cells, or PBMCs provided the cDNA or gDNA that served as material.

Authors' processing steps: Counts of nucleated cells, estimated from reference gene primer amplification, were obtained. TCRdb's copy holds only in-frame clones and misses some; the assay was immunoSEQ multiplex PCR. Clonal size and the V and J genes are those of that table, whereas D and trimming came from the DNA. The sample includes about 81,000 clones, approximately 85% of them seen just once. V was pared by 5 bases and J by 4 bases, with 0 bases of the junction left unmatched. From germline, CDR1 is MNHEY and CDR2 SVGEGT. There are 12 residues in the CDR3. The sample was peripheral blood. The source of this sequence is a human donor in a cohort sampled during active COVID-19. This chain connects TRBV6-2 or TRBV6-3 to TRBJ2-3, with 7 bases identical to TRBD1. The CDR3 sequence: CASSQGADTQYF. The CDR3 DNA sequence: TGTGCCAGCAGTCAGGGGGCAGATACGCAGTATTTT.